A single sample is the source of the 27 T cell receptor beta chains below, sequenced in a study of cytomegalovirus exposure and HLA in healthy donors. The PCR used 60 Vbeta and 13 Jbeta primers. Produced via immunoSEQ multiplex PCR; TCRdb's table is partial and in-frame only. The sample holds about 130,000 clones, around 80% seen once. The specimen was PBMCs. The receptors derive from a young man in good health.

The rearrangement uses TRBV6-5 and TRBJ1-2; no clear D. Deletions cut 5 bases from V and 5 bases from J, with 15 bases between. CDR1 and CDR2 from the germline V gene are MNHEY and SVGAGI. This CDR3 contains 14 residues. The CDR3 coding sequence is TGTGCCAGCAGTGTCGCAGTTCCTCCTTATGGCTACACCTTC. It encodes CASSVAVPPYGYTF.

The J gene is TRBJ2-1, the V gene TRBV12-5; possibly TRBD1 for D (6 bases). In germline, CDR1 is LGHNT, CDR2 FRNRAP. The CDR3 covers 15 residues. V gave up 1 base and J gave up 6 bases, with 13 bases separating them. The CDR3 region is CASGLGTGLFNEQFF. CDR3 coding DNA: TGTGCTAGTGGTTTGGGAACAGGGTTATTCAATGAGCAGTTCTTC.

The chain uses TRBV7-9 and TRBJ2-1; TRBD2 aligns across 8 bases. The CDR3 length is 14 residues. CDR1 is SEHNR, CDR2 FQNEAQ, per germline (reference sequence). The ends lost 6 bases at V and 3 bases at J; junction bases unmatched: 4. In DNA form, the CDR3 reads TGTGCCAGCAGGGGAACTAGCGGCTACAATGAGCAGTTCTTC. Residues: CASRGTSGYNEQFF.

The chain employs TRBV10-2 and TRBJ2-7; D remains ambiguous. Trimming removed 8 bases from V and 1 base from J, with 15 bases in between. This CDR3 has 14 amino acids. Per the germline V gene, CDR1 is WSHSY and CDR2 is SAAADI. Here the CDR3 DNA reads TGCGCCAGCCCTAGAGCGATCTGGTCCTACGAGCAGTACTTC. As protein: CASPRAIWSYEQYF.

This rearrangement joins TRBV9 to TRBJ2-1; TRBD2 might be the D (6 bases). The germline gives CDR1 SGDLS, CDR2 YYNGEE. The length of the CDR3 is 14 residues. The V end was cut by 2 bases, the J end by 8 bases, with 14 bases between. CDR3 in DNA: TGTGCCAGCAGCGTCGCTTACCGCGGGGATGAGCAGTTCTTC. Translation gives CASSVAYRGDEQFF. The full variable domain, completed using reference TRBV9 and TRBJ2-1, is DSGVTQTPKHLITATGQRVTLRCSPRSGDLSVYWYQQSLDQGLQFLIQYYNGEERAKGNILERFSAQQFPDLHSELNLSSLELGDSALYFCASSVAYRGDEQFFGPGTRLTVL.

The chain carries TRBV5-1 and TRBJ2-7, with D perhaps TRBD2 (5 bases). V was cut by 4 bases and J by 7 bases, with 24 bases left in between. CDR3 length equals 16 residues. The V gene's germline CDR1 is SGHRS and CDR2 YFSETQ. The CDR3 reads CASSGSLAARPGEQYF. The CDR3 DNA follows: TGCGCCAGCAGCGGGAGCCTGGCGGCGAGGCCGGGGGAGCAGTACTTC.

Only one count was recorded for this clone. The chain links TRBV10-2 to TRBJ1-5; 7 positions agree with TRBD1. The CDR3 totals 13 residues. Trimming at V came to 6 bases and at J to 9 bases, leaving 8 bases not matched to a gene. Per the germline V gene, CDR1 is WSHSY and CDR2 is SAAADI. The CDR3 bases are TGCGCCAGCAGGGGGACAGTGGGGATGCCCCAGCATTTT. Protein product: CASRGTVGMPQHF.

The rearrangement links TRBV6-1 to TRBJ1-2; D perhaps matches TRBD1 (5 bases). CDR3 length: 15 amino acids. Trimming shortened V by 0 bases and J by 0 bases, and 8 bases separated the two germline ends. Germline V gene lookup returns CDR1 MNHNS and CDR2 SASEGT. The CDR3 sequence is CASSEAPGANYGYTF. DNA of the CDR3: TGTGCCAGCAGTGAAGCTCCGGGGGCTAACTATGGCTACACCTTC.

This chain connects TRBV9 to TRBJ2-3; D might be TRBD1 (5 bases). CDR3 length: 15 amino acids. V was cut by 1 base and J by 1 base, with 10 bases left in between. Germline V lookup: CDR1 SGDLS, CDR2 YYNGEE. The CDR3 DNA reads as TGTGCCAGCAGCGTATTGTCCAGGGGCACAGATACGCAGTATTTT. Protein: CASSVLSRGTDTQYF. Together with reference TRBV9 and TRBJ2-3, the CDR3 gives the full variable domain: DSGVTQTPKHLITATGQRVTLRCSPRSGDLSVYWYQQSLDQGLQFLIQYYNGEERAKGNILERFSAQQFPDLHSELNLSSLELGDSALYFCASSVLSRGTDTQYFGPGTRLTVL.

With regard to this clone: A read error may produce the germline difference seen at one junction end. This rearrangement joins TRBV7-9 to TRBJ1-1; D may be TRBD1 (5 bases). The CDR3 sequence is 14 residues long. Germline V gene sequence: CDR1 SEHNR, CDR2 FQNEAQ (reference sequence). The CDR3 DNA reads TGTTCCAGCAGCTTATTCGACCCAGGGACTGAAGCTTTCTTT. It codes for CSSSLFDPGTEAFF.

The V and J genes are TRBV29-1 and TRBJ1-2; 8 bases are a match to TRBD1. V lost 3 bases to trimming and J lost 8 bases; unmatched junction nucleotides: 14. This CDR3 contains 15 residues. Germline V gene data show CDR1 as SQVTM and CDR2 as ANQGSEA. This CDR3 reads CSVDPLLQGAWGYTF. The CDR3 DNA sequence: TGCAGCGTTGACCCCCTTCTGCAGGGGGCATGGGGCTACACCTTC.

The chain has TRBV28 and TRBJ1-1; D remains unclear. This CDR3 spans 11 amino acids. V was shortened by 1 base and J by 11 bases, with 8 bases between the two germline ends. Germline lookup yields CDR1 MDHEN and CDR2 SYDVKM. The CDR3 bases are TGTGCCAGCAGTTTATACCCACAGGCTTTCTTT. It is translated as CASSLYPQAFF.

The V gene is TRBV15, the J gene TRBJ2-1; 7 bases map to TRBD2. Germline lookup yields CDR1 LNHNV and CDR2 YYDKDF (reference sequence). The junction had 8 bases not matched to a gene; V was cut back by 4 bases and J by 2 bases. This CDR3 has 16 residues. The CDR3 reads CATSTPREDPYNEQFF. For the CDR3, the DNA is TGTGCCACCAGCACTCCCCGGGAGGACCCCTACAATGAGCAGTTCTTC.

The chain joins TRBV5-5 to TRBJ1-1, with 8 bases fitting TRBD1. Germline V gives CDR1 SGHKS, CDR2 YYEKEE (reference sequence). J lost 1 base, V lost 0 bases, and 2 bases had no gene match. There are 15 residues in the CDR3. CDR3 in DNA: TGTGCCAGCAGCTTGGGGACAGGGCGGAACACTGAAGCTTTCTTT. Its translation: CASSLGTGRNTEAFF. The variable domain in full, with the rest retrieved from reference TRBV5-5 and TRBJ1-1, is DAGVTQSPTHLIKTRGQQVTLRCSPISGHKSVSWYQQVLGQGPQFIFQYYEKEERGRGNFPDRFSARQFPNYSSELNVNALLLGDSALYLCASSLGTGRNTEAFFGQGTRLTVV.

In this sample, this clone turned up once. The sample holds other DNA sequences that translate to the same CDR3. V gene TRBV9 combines with J gene TRBJ1-1, with a possible D match to TRBD1 (5 bases). With 3 bases removed from V and 2 bases from J, the gap between germline ends came to 11 bases. There are 14 residues in the CDR3. The germline CDR1 and CDR2 sequences are SGDLS and YYNGEE. Written as DNA, the CDR3 is TGTGCCAGCAGCGCGCAGGGATCTAACACTGAAGCTTTCTTT. Translation: CASSAQGSNTEAFF.

The chain has TRBV7-2 and TRBJ1-1; D is perhaps TRBD1 (5 bases). Trimming pared 5 bases from V and 2 bases from J, leaving 9 bases between. The CDR3 has 13 amino acids. Germline V lookup: CDR1 SGHTA, CDR2 FQGNSA. CDR3 region: CASSRGGNTEAFF. CDR3 nucleotides: TGTGCCAGCAGCCGGGGGGGAAACACTGAAGCTTTCTTT.

The chain joins TRBV7-6 to TRBJ1-1, with D possibly matching TRBD1 (6 bases). Deletions cut 3 bases from V and 1 base from J, with 12 bases between. Germline CDR1 reads SGHVS; CDR2 reads FNYEAQ. The CDR3 is made up of 15 amino acids. CDR3 protein: CASSFKDSTNTEAFF. DNA for the CDR3: TGTGCCAGCAGCTTTAAGGACAGTACGAACACTGAAGCTTTCTTT.

This clone was detected many times. The chain recombines TRBV6-5 with TRBJ1-1; D may be TRBD1 (5 bases). In germline, CDR1 is MNHEY, CDR2 SVGAGI. V was cut by 7 bases and J by 0 bases, with 12 bases left in between. The CDR3 loop spans 14 amino acids. The CDR3 DNA is TGTGCCAGCACCACGGACATTCTGAACACTGAAGCTTTCTTT. Amino acid sequence: CASTTDILNTEAFF.

The rearrangement links TRBV4-3 to TRBJ2-2, with TRBD2 matching 7 bases. This CDR3 has 14 amino acids. Germline CDR1 reads LGHNA; CDR2 reads YSLEER. V shed 4 bases, J shed 6 bases, and the junction held 5 bases outside the gene matches. CDR3: CASSPRTSSGELFF. The CDR3 DNA reads TGCGCCAGCAGCCCAAGGACTAGTTCCGGGGAGCTGTTTTTT.

The J gene is TRBJ1-1, the V gene TRBV7-2, with D uncertain. Trimming took off 4 bases at V and 8 bases at J, with 8 bases between the two ends. Germline V gene lookup returns CDR1 SGHTA and CDR2 FQGNSA. The CDR3 length is 11 residues. The CDR3: CASSYMLEAFF. The CDR3, as DNA: TGTGCCAGCAGCTACATGCTGGAAGCTTTCTTT. Filled out from reference TRBV7-2 and TRBJ1-1, the complete variable domain reads GAGVSQSPSNKVTEKGKDVELRCDPISGHTALYWYRQSLGQGLEFLIYFQGNSAPDKSGLPSDRFSAERTGGSVSTLTIQRTQQEDSAVYLCASSYMLEAFFGQGTRLTVV.

J is TRBJ2-7 and V is TRBV6-1, with D possibly TRBD2 on 7 matching bases. This CDR3 is 15 amino acids long. Deletions cut 7 bases from V and 4 bases from J, with 20 bases between. Germline CDR1 reads MNHNS; CDR2 reads SASEGT. CDR3 sequence reads: CASTSPSGGRYEQYF. Here the CDR3 DNA reads TGTGCCAGCACTTCCCCATCGGGGGGCCGGTACGAGCAGTACTTC.

The rearrangement joins TRBV7-2 to TRBJ2-3; 14 positions match TRBD2. CDR3 size: 17 residues. Germline CDR1 is SGHTA and CDR2 is FQGNSA. Losses at the gene ends were 1 base for V and 5 bases for J; bases not matched to a gene: 5. CDR3 in amino acids: CASSLGGTSGRVDTQYF. In DNA form, the CDR3 reads TGTGCCAGCAGCTTAGGAGGGACTAGCGGGAGAGTAGATACGCAGTATTTT.

The rearrangement joins TRBV19 to TRBJ1-5, with D possibly TRBD1 on 6 matching bases. The CDR3 spans 15 residues. Germline V gives CDR1 LNHDA, CDR2 SQIVND (reference sequence). Trimming left V 6 bases short and J 4 bases short, with 16 bases between. The CDR3 DNA reads as TGTGCCAGTAGGACCACAGGGTATGGGAATCAGCCCCAGCATTTT. This codes for CASRTTGYGNQPQHF.

This clone came up a few times. This chain connects TRBV2 to TRBJ1-4; TRBD1 matches 8 bases. V gave up 8 bases and J gave up 4 bases; unmatched junction bases: 9. Germline V gene sequence: CDR1 SNHLY, CDR2 FYNNEI. This CDR3 contains 15 residues. CDR3 nucleotide sequence: TGTGCCAGCCGGAGTCGGGACAGGATTAATGAAAAACTGTTTTTT. It specifies CASRSRDRINEKLFF. The full variable domain, with the rest looked up from reference TRBV2 and TRBJ1-4, is EPEVTQTPSHQVTQMGQEVILRCVPISNHLYFYWYRQILGQKVEFLVSFYNNEISEKSEIFDDQFSVERPDGSNFTLKIRSTKLEDSAMYFCASRSRDRINEKLFFGSGTQLSVL.

The V call is TRBV2, the J call TRBJ2-3; 7 nucleotides line up with TRBD2. Losses at the gene ends were 4 bases for V and 6 bases for J; bases not matched to a gene: 1. The CDR3 consists of 12 residues. Germline assignment: CDR1 SNHLY and CDR2 FYNNEI. CDR3 residues: CASSVGGDTQYF. In nucleotides, the CDR3 is TGTGCCAGCAGTGTGGGGGGGGATACGCAGTATTTT.

This clone was observed a handful of times. The V call is TRBV7-8, the J call TRBJ2-1; 8 nucleotides match TRBD2. Germline CDR1 SGHVS, CDR2 FQNEAQ. V shed 4 bases, J shed 9 bases, and the junction held 14 bases outside the gene matches. There are 16 residues in the CDR3. This chain's CDR3 is CASSSTQTAGALEQFF. CDR3 coding DNA: TGTGCCAGCAGCTCAACCCAGACAGCGGGGGCACTTGAGCAGTTCTTC.

This chain uses TRBV5-1 with TRBJ2-3; 9 positions agree with TRBD2. Losses at the gene ends were 0 bases for V and 1 base for J; bases not matched to a gene: 3. The CDR3 consists of 16 residues. Germline loops: CDR1 SGHRS, CDR2 YFSETQ. CDR3 protein: CASSLAAGGGTDTQYF. The CDR3 DNA follows: TGCGCCAGCAGCTTGGCAGCGGGAGGCGGCACAGATACGCAGTATTTT.